These 6 T cell receptor beta chains share one sample of origin, sequenced in a study of patients and donors after allogeneic stem cell transplantation. TCRdb fed the RT-PCR reads into MiXCR, producing one record per CDR3 protein. The top ten clones hold around 7.2% of a sample with hundreds of thousands of distinct CDR3 sequences, roughly 17% of them seen once. The specimen was blood, either unsorted or a sorted T cell fraction (not recorded which). These receptors were taken from a human donor who was either an allogeneic HSCT recipient or a stem cell or donor lymphocyte infusion donor (not recorded which). It is not recorded whose cells these are; they may come from a transplant donor.

The V and J genes are TRBV6-1 and TRBJ2-1; D perhaps matches TRBD2 (7 bases). V was clipped by 6 bases and J by 7 bases, with 16 bases between them. Germline loops: CDR1 MNHNS, CDR2 SASEGT. This CDR3 spans 14 amino acids. The CDR3 spells CASSPEGGGNEQFF. The CDR3 bases are TGTGCCAGCAGCCCTGAGGGGGGGGGTAATGAGCAGTTCTTC.

CDR3 region: CASSFAGELYEQYF. The CDR3 bases are TGTGCCAGCAGTTTCGCCGGGGAGCTCTACGAGCAGTACTTC. This chain links TRBV27 with TRBJ2-7; tentatively, D is TRBD2 (5 bases). This CDR3 is 14 amino acids long. CDR1 MNHEY and CDR2 SMNVEV come from the germline V gene (reference sequence). Trimming took 3 bases from V and 3 from J, leaving 12 bases between them.

There are many counts of this clonotype. This chain connects TRBV5-1 to TRBJ2-7, with TRBD1 as a possible D gene (6 bases). The CDR3 runs 14 residues. Deletions cut 0 bases from V and 4 bases from J, with 11 bases between. CDR1 is SGHRS and CDR2 is YFSETQ in the germline V gene. The CDR3 sequence: CASSLEGTQYEQYF. The CDR3, as DNA: TGCGCCAGCAGCTTGGAAGGGACACAATACGAGCAGTACTTC.

This clonotype has a count of ten or more. The V gene is TRBV5-1, the J gene TRBJ2-5, with D perhaps TRBD1 (5 bases). The V end lost 5 bases, the J end lost 5 bases, and 25 bases lay between the germline ends. The CDR3 is 17 residues long. The germline V gene encodes CDR1 SGHRS and CDR2 YFSETQ. The CDR3 here is CASRHQGTTTVGETQYF. The CDR3 nucleotides read TGCGCCAGCAGGCACCAGGGAACCACCACAGTAGGGGAGACCCAGTACTTC.

This clonotype was detected a few times. The genes are TRBV27 and TRBJ2-7, with TRBD2 identical over 13 bases. Germline V CDR1 and CDR2: MNHEY, SMNVEV (reference sequence). The CDR3 runs to 17 residues. The V gene end was trimmed by 3 bases and the J gene end by 4 bases; junction bases not matched to a gene: 9. The CDR3 sequence: CASSLTGLAGLGYEQYF. CDR3 in DNA: TGTGCCAGCAGTTTGACGGGACTAGCGGGATTAGGTTACGAGCAGTACTTC.

The chain employs TRBV7-9 and TRBJ1-4; weak D call: TRBD1 (6 bases). The CDR3 consists of 14 residues. Per the germline V gene, CDR1 is SEHNR and CDR2 is FQNEAQ (reference sequence). Between the trimmed V and J ends, which lost 3 bases and 7 bases, there was a span of 12 bases. CDR3 region: CASSFRGGGEKLFF. The CDR3 region has the DNA TGTGCCAGCAGCTTCCGGGGGGGCGGTGAAAAACTGTTTTTT.